The 27 T cell receptor beta chains given below trace back to one sample, sequenced in a study of patients and donors after allogeneic stem cell transplantation. TCRdb re-called the RT-PCR reads through MiXCR, storing one row per CDR3 protein. In the table there are 920,000 or so distinct CDR3 sequences, roughly 18% of which are singletons. Sequencing was carried out using blood, either unsorted or a sorted T cell fraction (not recorded which). Receptors originate from a human donor who was either an allogeneic HSCT recipient or a stem cell or donor lymphocyte infusion donor (not recorded which). It is not recorded whose cells these are; they may come from a transplant donor.

A few counts support this clonotype. The chain carries TRBV5-1 and TRBJ2-2; D perhaps matches TRBD2 (5 bases). CDR3 length: 14 amino acids. V was pared by 0 bases and J by 8 bases, with 11 bases between. The germline gives CDR1 SGHRS, CDR2 YFSETQ. CDR3 coding DNA: TGCGCCAGCAGCTTGGATCCGGGCGGGGGGGAGCTGTTTTTT. Its translation: CASSLDPGGGELFF.

This clonotype was detected a few times. The V and J genes are TRBV5-1 and TRBJ2-1; 9 positions agree with TRBD1. From germline, CDR1 is SGHRS and CDR2 YFSETQ. V was pared by 4 bases and J by 7 bases, with 12 bases of the junction left unmatched. The CDR3 loop spans 16 amino acids. The CDR3 DNA sequence: TGCGCCAGCAGCCCGGGACAGGGCAGAGTCGGGAATGAGCAGTTCTTC. It yields the protein CASSPGQGRVGNEQFF.

This clonotype showed up many times. The rearrangement links TRBV27 to TRBJ2-7, with D tentatively TRBD1 (5 bases). The CDR3 covers 13 residues. The germline V gene encodes CDR1 MNHEY and CDR2 SMNVEV (reference sequence). The V gene lost 5 bases and the J gene lost 1 base, with 9 bases spanning the gap. CDR3 DNA: TGTGCCAGCAGTGATGACAGATCCTACGAGCAGTACTTC. This encodes CASSDDRSYEQYF.

This clonotype was detected a few times. The chain is built from TRBV7-2 and TRBJ2-5; weak D call: TRBD2 (6 bases). V lost 5 bases to trimming and J lost 5 bases, with 15 bases between them. The CDR3 runs to 14 residues. CDR1 and CDR2 from the germline V gene are SGHTA and FQGNSA. The CDR3 coding sequence is TGTGCCAGCAGCCGGGACTCAAGATCGGAGACCCAGTACTTC. Translated, it gives CASSRDSRSETQYF.

The rearrangement joins TRBV5-5 to TRBJ2-7; the D is unclear. V lost 0 bases to trimming and J lost 6 bases, with 13 bases between them. Germline CDR1 SGHKS, CDR2 YYEKEE (reference sequence). The CDR3 is 14 residues long. The CDR3, as DNA: TGTGCCAGCAGCTTGGATGGCAGACGGAGCGAGCAGTACTTC. Its translation: CASSLDGRRSEQYF.

V is TRBV6-1 and J is TRBJ1-1, with 8 bases aligning to TRBD1. V lost 4 bases to trimming and J lost 1 base; unmatched junction nucleotides: 5. Germline CDR1 reads MNHNS; CDR2 reads SASEGT. CDR3 size: 15 residues. Written as DNA, the CDR3 is TGTGCCAGCAGTGGCTTGGGACAGGCGAACACTGAAGCTTTCTTT. As protein: CASSGLGQANTEAFF.

J is TRBJ2-7 and V is TRBV4-1; no reliable D call. The V end was cut by 0 bases, the J end by 2 bases, with 8 bases between. This CDR3 contains 14 residues. Germline V gene sequence: CDR1 MGHRA, CDR2 YSYEKL. The CDR3 bases are TGCGCCAGCAGCCAAGATTTCGGGCCCTACGAGCAGTACTTC. Amino acid sequence: CASSQDFGPYEQYF.

The J gene is TRBJ2-5, the V gene TRBV12-3 or TRBV12-4, with 7 nucleotides matching TRBD1. V shed 2 bases and J 5 bases; nucleotides not matched to a gene: 11. The CDR3 runs 16 residues. In nucleotides, the CDR3 is TGTGCCAGCAGTTTACCCCTGACAGGGCACTCGGAGACCCAGTACTTC. This encodes CASSLPLTGHSETQYF.

The CDR3 coding sequence is TGTGCCAGCAGTTTTGGAGGGTTTGATCAGCCCCAGCATTTT. It is translated as CASSFGGFDQPQHF. The chain links TRBV12-3 or TRBV12-4 to TRBJ1-5, with D hard to call. V was shortened by 3 bases and J by 5 bases, with 11 bases between the two germline ends. The CDR3 runs 14 residues.

This clonotype appeared a few times. The CDR3 DNA reads as TGTGCCAGCAGCTTGCCCAGCGGGGGGTTCTACGAGCAGTACTTC. Protein sequence: CASSLPSGGFYEQYF. V and J are TRBV5-8 and TRBJ2-7; TRBD2 agrees at 9 bases. Germline V gives CDR1 SGHTS, CDR2 YDEGEE. The CDR3 extends over 15 amino acids. V dropped 1 base and J dropped 3; count of bases not matched to a gene: 5. The full variable domain, rest sourced from reference TRBV5-8 and TRBJ2-7, is EAGVTQSPTHLIKTRGQQATLRCSPISGHTSVYWYQQALGLGLQFLLWYDEGEERNRGNFPPRFSGRQFPNYSSELNVNALELEDSALYLCASSLPSGGFYEQYFGPGTRLTVT.

The chain employs TRBV12-3 or TRBV12-4 and TRBJ1-3, with 10 bases lining up with TRBD1. Trimming at V came to 5 bases and at J to 2 bases, leaving 3 bases not matched to a gene. The length of the CDR3 is 15 residues. CDR3 in DNA: TGTGCCAGCAGTGGGACAGGGGCAGCTGGAAACACCATATATTTT. It is translated as CASSGTGAAGNTIYF.

This chain uses TRBV2 with TRBJ2-2, with unresolved D. The CDR3 runs to 16 residues. The germline V gene encodes CDR1 SNHLY and CDR2 FYNNEI. The CDR3 DNA reads TGTGCTAAAGAGACTTCCAAGAGGAAGAACACCGGGGAGCTGTTTTTT. This gives the protein CAKETSKRKNTGELFF. Supplemented by reference TRBV2 and TRBJ2-2, the full variable domain reads EPEVTQTPSHQVTQMGQEVILRCVPISNHLYFYWYRQILGQKVEFLVSFYNNEISEKSEIFDDQFSVERPDGSNFTLKIRSTKLEDSAMYFCAKETSKRKNTGELFFGEGSRLTVL.

CDR3: CASSGDTWDTQYF. The CDR3, as DNA: TGTGCCAGCAGCGGAGATACGTGGGATACGCAGTATTTT. This sequence joins TRBV28 and TRBJ2-3; D not certain. CDR3 length equals 13 residues. V was shortened by 6 bases and J by 6 bases, with 13 bases between the two germline ends. CDR1 MDHEN and CDR2 SYDVKM come from the germline V gene.

The chain combines TRBV2 with TRBJ1-2; TRBD1 agrees at 7 bases. The germline V gene has CDR1 SNHLY and CDR2 FYNNEI. The CDR3 has 14 residues. V trimming: 4 bases; J trimming: 2 bases; junction bases outside the gene matches: 4. The CDR3 is CASSGTGMNYGYTF. Written as DNA, the CDR3 is TGTGCCAGCAGTGGGACAGGCATGAACTATGGCTACACCTTC.

A few counts support this clonotype. J is TRBJ1-2 and V is TRBV5-1; D unresolved. Germline V lookup: CDR1 SGHRS, CDR2 YFSETQ. Between the trimmed V and J ends, which lost 0 bases and 3 bases, there was a span of 6 bases. CDR3 size: 13 residues. DNA for the CDR3: TGCGCCAGCAGCTTGGACGGTCACTATGGCTACACCTTC. This codes for CASSLDGHYGYTF.

This clonotype came up a few times. The chain combines TRBV6-5 with TRBJ2-5, with TRBD2 matching 9 bases. Germline V gene sequence: CDR1 MNHEY, CDR2 SVGAGI. The V gene end was trimmed by 0 bases and the J gene end by 4 bases; junction bases not matched to a gene: 9. This CDR3 is 17 amino acids long. The CDR3 DNA reads as TGTGCCAGCAGTTACTCGTCAGCGGGAGGCGCATTAGAGACCCAGTACTTC. Encoded protein: CASSYSSAGGALETQYF.

The count of this clonotype is one. The chain recombines TRBV2 with TRBJ1-1; D ambiguous. Per the germline V gene, CDR1 is SNHLY and CDR2 is FYNNEI. CDR3 length: 10 residues. Trimming took 10 bases from V and 3 from J, leaving 6 bases between them. This CDR3 is CATEDTEAFF. The CDR3 coding sequence is TGTGCCACCGAGGACACTGAAGCTTTCTTT. Using reference TRBV2 and TRBJ1-1 for the parts outside the CDR3, the full variable domain is EPEVTQTPSHQVTQMGQEVILRCVPISNHLYFYWYRQILGQKVEFLVSFYNNEISEKSEIFDDQFSVERPDGSNFTLKIRSTKLEDSAMYFCATEDTEAFFGQGTRLTVV.

The rearrangement uses TRBV3-1 and TRBJ2-1; the D is unclear. The CDR3 has 14 residues. The germline V gene encodes CDR1 LGHDT and CDR2 YNNKEL (reference sequence). Trimming took off 0 bases at V and 9 bases at J, with 12 bases between the two ends. CDR3 in amino acids: CASSQDRWLSEQFF. The CDR3 coding sequence is TGTGCCAGCAGCCAAGATCGATGGCTTTCTGAGCAGTTCTTC.

This sequence joins TRBV27 and TRBJ2-5; perhaps TRBD2 as D (6 bases). Trimming stripped 4 bases from V and 7 bases from J, with 16 bases between. The CDR3 extends over 14 amino acids. Looked up from germline, CDR1 is MNHEY and CDR2 is SMNVEV (reference sequence). The CDR3 loop reads CASSSGSGKGTQYF. CDR3 bases: TGTGCCAGCAGTTCGGGTAGCGGTAAAGGGACCCAGTACTTC.

This clonotype turned up a few times. The CDR3 region is CASSGRQGPTGELFF. CDR3 bases: TGTGCCAGCAGCGGCAGACAGGGGCCCACCGGGGAGCTGTTTTTT. The rearrangement joins TRBV9 to TRBJ2-2; 8 bases are shared with TRBD1. V shed 3 bases, J shed 4 bases, and the junction held 5 bases outside the gene matches. The CDR3 length is 15 residues. CDR1 is SGDLS and CDR2 is YYNGEE in the germline V gene.

The genes are TRBV6-5 and TRBJ1-2; D remains ambiguous. The CDR3 length is 13 residues. The V gene's germline CDR1 is MNHEY and CDR2 SVGAGI. The V gene lost 2 bases and the J gene lost 8 bases, with 12 bases spanning the gap. The CDR3, as DNA: TGTGCCAGCAGTTACGGGGAAGGTTACGGCTACACCTTC. Residues: CASSYGEGYGYTF.

The sample holds a few counts of this clonotype. The chain uses TRBV4-1 and TRBJ2-1; 11 bases are a match to TRBD2. Per the germline V gene, CDR1 is MGHRA and CDR2 is YSYEKL. This CDR3 is 17 amino acids long. V was clipped by 3 bases and J by 3 bases; unmatched bases: 7. The CDR3 here is CASSHPSTSGSYNEQFF. The DNA of the CDR3 is TGCGCCAGCAGCCATCCCTCTACTAGCGGGAGCTACAATGAGCAGTTCTTC.

This clonotype has a handful of counts. V gene TRBV18 combines with J gene TRBJ2-2, with 7 bases fitting TRBD1. The V gene end was trimmed by 3 bases and the J gene end by 4 bases; junction bases not matched to a gene: 8. CDR3 length equals 16 residues. The germline CDR1 and CDR2 sequences are KGHSH and LQKENI. This CDR3 reads CASSPDRISGTGELFF. CDR3 bases: TGTGCCAGCTCACCGGACAGGATTAGTGGCACCGGGGAGCTGTTTTTT.

The chain carries TRBV3-1 and TRBJ2-2; 9 positions agree with TRBD1. Trimming removed 1 base from V and 5 bases from J; junction bases left unmatched: 2. CDR1 is LGHDT, CDR2 YNNKEL, per germline (reference sequence). The CDR3 covers 15 residues. The CDR3 nucleotides read TGTGCCAGCAGCCAAGCCGGGACAGGGACCGGGGAGCTGTTTTTT. Translation: CASSQAGTGTGELFF.

The CDR3 spells CASSIQGSYEQYF. Written as DNA, the CDR3 is TGTGCCAGCAGTATACAGGGTTCCTACGAGCAGTACTTC. The chain links TRBV5-5 to TRBJ2-7; tentatively, D is TRBD1 (6 bases). Germline V gives CDR1 SGHKS, CDR2 YYEKEE (reference sequence). Trimming took off 5 bases at V and 1 base at J, with 10 bases between the two ends. The CDR3 runs 13 residues.

This clonotype has more than one count but fewer than ten. The chain joins TRBV7-8 to TRBJ2-1; D is possibly TRBD1 or TRBD2 (5 bases each). V lost 5 bases and J lost 8, with 25 bases in between. Germline V gene data show CDR1 as SGHVS and CDR2 as FQNEAQ. The length of the CDR3 is 17 residues. The CDR3 DNA follows: TGTGCCAGCAGCCTAATTACCGGGACCCCGGTAATTCATGAGCAGTTCTTC. The encoded protein is CASSLITGTPVIHEQFF.

The rearrangement uses TRBV12-3 or TRBV12-4 and TRBJ2-1; TRBD2 aligns across 14 bases. V lost 7 bases and J lost 8; bases outside the gene matches: 10. CDR3 length equals 16 residues. The CDR3 nucleotides are TGTGCCAGCATACCGGGACTAGCGGGAGCCTTAGATGAGCAGTTCTTC. Translation: CASIPGLAGALDEQFF.